One and the same sample provided the 24 T cell receptor beta chains below, sequenced in a study of cytomegalovirus exposure and HLA in healthy donors. Primers: 60 Vbeta forward and 13 Jbeta reverse. This table comes from immunoSEQ multiplex PCR, and its TCRdb copy is limited to in-frame clones, with some not included. The sample lists 140,000 or so clones; about 82% were seen once. The specimen sequenced was PBMCs. These receptors all stem from a woman in her 40s in good health and CMV-seropositive.

This chain links TRBV30 with TRBJ1-6, with D possibly TRBD1 on 6 matching bases. V lost 3 bases, J lost 4 bases, and 16 bases lay in between. In germline, CDR1 is GTSNPN, CDR2 SVGIG (reference sequence). The CDR3 is made up of 16 amino acids. The CDR3 DNA is TGTGCCTGGAGGGGCAGAGGGACACTATATAATTCACCCCTCCACTTT. It translates to CAWRGRGTLYNSPLHF.

The CDR3, as DNA: TGTGCCAGCAGCGTCGGACTCCTTAACGAGCAGTACTTC. Translation: CASSVGLLNEQYF. The rearrangement uses TRBV9 and TRBJ2-7; a possible D gene is TRBD2 (5 bases). Germline loops: CDR1 SGDLS, CDR2 YYNGEE. The CDR3 loop spans 13 amino acids. The V and J ends lost 2 bases and 5 bases respectively, with 11 bases between them.

The chain links TRBV29-1 to TRBJ2-7; 7 bases match TRBD1. Trimming cost V 8 bases and J 3 bases; bases outside gene matches: 4. The CDR3 totals 11 residues. Germline CDR1 is SQVTM and CDR2 is ANQGSEA. The CDR3 region has the DNA TGCAGCAGGGACAGATTCTACGAGCAGTACTTC. This gives the protein CSRDRFYEQYF.

The chain uses TRBV27 and TRBJ2-7, with a possible D match to TRBD2 (6 bases). Germline-derived CDR1 and CDR2 are MNHEY and SMNVEV (reference sequence). Trimming removed 3 bases at V and 2 bases at J, with 8 bases between. The CDR3 has 13 amino acids. The CDR3 spells CASSLGGTYEQYF. CDR3 in DNA: TGTGCCAGCAGTTTGGGCGGGACCTACGAGCAGTACTTC.

The gene calls are TRBV28 and TRBJ2-3; the match to TRBD2 covers 7 bases. The V gene's germline CDR1 is MDHEN and CDR2 SYDVKM. The CDR3 extends over 14 amino acids. CDR3 in DNA: TGTGCTACCCTTAGCGGGTCGCGCACAGATACGCAGTATTTT. It is translated as CATLSGSRTDTQYF.

The chain has TRBV19 and TRBJ2-3, with 8 bases matching TRBD2. Trimming took 2 bases from V and 14 from J; bases not matched to a gene: 6. This CDR3 comprises 12 residues. Germline assignment: CDR1 LNHDA and CDR2 SQIVND (reference sequence). This CDR3 is CASSIWRGELYF. The CDR3 bases are TGTGCCAGTAGTATATGGCGGGGGGAGCTGTATTTT.

V gene TRBV7-6 combines with J gene TRBJ2-5; a weak D match, TRBD2 (6 bases). Germline CDR1 and CDR2: SGHVS and FNYEAQ. This CDR3 has 15 residues. V lost 7 bases to trimming and J lost 0 bases, with 15 bases between them. CDR3: CASTLGRDYQETQYF. CDR3 coding DNA: TGTGCCAGCACCTTGGGTAGGGACTACCAAGAGACCCAGTACTTC.

The chain uses TRBV7-2 and TRBJ2-1, with 8 bases identical to TRBD2. Germline V lookup: CDR1 SGHTA, CDR2 FQGNSA. V dropped 1 base and J dropped 7; count of bases not matched to a gene: 3. The CDR3 runs to 14 residues. The CDR3 is CASSLGSGGNEQFF. In DNA form, the CDR3 reads TGTGCCAGCAGCTTAGGGTCGGGGGGGAATGAGCAGTTCTTC.

The rearrangement links TRBV7-2 to TRBJ1-2, with TRBD1 matching over 9 bases. Losses at the gene ends were 5 bases for V and 6 bases for J; bases not matched to a gene: 4. In germline, CDR1 is SGHTA, CDR2 FQGNSA. The CDR3 consists of 13 residues. Here the CDR3 reads CASSRDRVDGYTF. Here the CDR3 DNA reads TGTGCCAGCAGCCGGGACAGGGTGGATGGCTACACCTTC.

The V and J genes are TRBV27 and TRBJ2-2; tentative D call: TRBD1 (6 bases). There are 15 residues in the CDR3. The V end lost 2 bases, the J end lost 3 bases, and 10 bases lay between the germline ends. Germline loops: CDR1 MNHEY, CDR2 SMNVEV (reference sequence). The CDR3 sequence is CASSLRGSDTGELFF. The CDR3 coding sequence is TGTGCCAGCAGTTTAAGGGGGAGTGACACCGGGGAGCTGTTTTTT.

J is TRBJ1-6 and V is TRBV9; 9 nucleotides line up with TRBD1. This CDR3 is 15 amino acids long. The germline CDR1 and CDR2 sequences are SGDLS and YYNGEE. The V segment lost 3 bases and the J segment 7 bases; nucleotides outside the gene matches: 5. The CDR3 DNA reads as TGTGCCAGCAGCGACCGGGACAGGGTCAATTCACCCCTCCACTTT. This gives the protein CASSDRDRVNSPLHF.

This sequence joins TRBV18 and TRBJ1-2; 7 nucleotides line up with TRBD1. Germline V gene sequence: CDR1 KGHSH, CDR2 LQKENI. This CDR3 is built from 13 residues. V shed 3 bases, J shed 5 bases, and the junction held 3 bases outside the gene matches. The CDR3 sequence is CASSPPGQYGYTF. The CDR3 DNA reads as TGTGCCAGCTCACCCCCGGGACAGTATGGCTACACCTTC.

The CDR3 nucleotides read TGTGCCAGCAGTCCTCCGGGGCAGCCCCAGCATTTT. Residues: CASSPPGQPQHF. This chain links TRBV28 with TRBJ1-5; D ambiguous. In germline, CDR1 is MDHEN, CDR2 SYDVKM. CDR3 size: 12 residues. V gave up 5 bases and J gave up 7 bases, with 9 bases separating them. Looking up the rest from reference TRBV28 and TRBJ1-5 gives the full variable domain: DVKVTQSSRYLVKRTGEKVFLECVQDMDHENMFWYRQDPGLGLRLIYFSYDVKMKEKGDIPEGYSVSREKKERFSLILESASTNQTSMYLCASSPPGQPQHFGDGTRLSIL.

There are a few counts of this clone. The chain couples TRBV4-3 to TRBJ2-3; D unclear. The ends were cut back, 1 base at V and 2 bases at J, with 10 bases in the middle. The germline V gene has CDR1 LGHNA and CDR2 YSLEER. The CDR3 is 15 residues long. The CDR3 sequence is CASSQGSGNTDTQYF. CDR3 bases: TGCGCCAGCAGCCAAGGTTCAGGCAACACAGATACGCAGTATTTT.

A single count supports this clone. The J gene is TRBJ2-7, the V gene TRBV2; 9 nucleotides line up with TRBD1. Germline CDR1 reads SNHLY; CDR2 reads FYNNEI. The CDR3 has 14 amino acids. The V and J ends lost 5 bases and 8 bases, in that order; junction bases with no gene match: 10. In nucleotides, the CDR3 is TGTGCCAGCAGTTACACAGGGGGCTCGACTCAGCAGTACTTC. Encoded protein: CASSYTGGSTQQYF. Based on the CDR3 plus reference TRBV2 and TRBJ2-7, the full variable domain is EPEVTQTPSHQVTQMGQEVILRCVPISNHLYFYWYRQILGQKVEFLVSFYNNEISEKSEIFDDQFSVERPDGSNFTLKIRSTKLEDSAMYFCASSYTGGSTQQYFGPGTRLTVT.

The chain is built from TRBV29-1 and TRBJ1-1; D might be TRBD1 (6 bases). Germline V lookup: CDR1 SQVTM, CDR2 ANQGSEA. CDR3 size: 12 residues. V shed 6 bases and J shed 6 bases, with 14 bases lying between them. In DNA, the CDR3 is TGCAGCGTAAGCCAGGGGCGTGCTGAAGCTTTCTTT. This sequence encodes CSVSQGRAEAFF.

J is TRBJ2-3 and V is TRBV10-3; TRBD2 agrees at 14 bases. The CDR3 is made up of 16 amino acids. The germline CDR1 and CDR2 sequences are ENHRY and SYGVKD. V lost 8 bases, J lost 0 bases, and 4 bases stayed unmatched. The CDR3 loop reads CAISGLAGASTDTQYF. The DNA of the CDR3 is TGTGCCATCTCGGGACTAGCGGGGGCCAGCACAGATACGCAGTATTTT.

This clone was detected only once. CDR3 nucleotide sequence: TGTGCCAGCAGTCAGACAGTTACTTTATTCTCTGGGGCCAACGTCCTGACTTTC. This encodes CASSQTVTLFSGANVLTF. V usage is TRBV28 and J usage is TRBJ2-6, with D perhaps matching TRBD1 (5 bases). Germline CDR1 MDHEN, CDR2 SYDVKM. V was cut by 5 bases and J by 0 bases, with 17 bases left in between. The CDR3 consists of 18 residues. The full variable domain, with the rest looked up from reference TRBV28 and TRBJ2-6, is DVKVTQSSRYLVKRTGEKVFLECVQDMDHENMFWYRQDPGLGLRLIYFSYDVKMKEKGDIPEGYSVSREKKERFSLILESASTNQTSMYLCASSQTVTLFSGANVLTFGAGSRLTVL.

As to this clone: Distinct nucleotide sequences in the sample also encode this CDR3. The chain links TRBV5-1 to TRBJ1-1; D unresolved. The CDR3 covers 11 residues. V dropped 0 bases and J dropped 11 bases, with 8 bases sitting between them. Germline V gene data show CDR1 as SGHRS and CDR2 as YFSETQ. The CDR3 DNA reads as TGCGCCAGCAGCTTGGATGGAGGCGCTTTCTTT. Translating it yields CASSLDGGAFF.

The chain employs TRBV9 and TRBJ2-1; tentatively, D is TRBD2 (5 bases). Germline V gene lookup returns CDR1 SGDLS and CDR2 YYNGEE. This CDR3 has 14 amino acids. Trimming removed 0 bases at V and 3 bases at J, with 7 bases between. The DNA for the CDR3 is TGTGCCAGCAGCGTAGAGAGCGGCTACAATGAGCAGTTCTTC. It codes for CASSVESGYNEQFF.

In this sample, this clone turned up a few times. DNA of the CDR3: TGTGCCAGCAGCTTGGTGGCAGGGGGTGCCGAGCAGTACTTC. Translated: CASSLVAGGAEQYF. The chain joins TRBV5-6 to TRBJ2-7; 7 bases fit TRBD1. V shed 0 bases and J 6 bases; nucleotides not matched to a gene: 6. CDR1 and CDR2 (germline): SGHDT, YYEEEE. CDR3 length: 14 amino acids.

The chain employs TRBV29-1 and TRBJ1-2, with TRBD1 as a possible D gene (6 bases). CDR1 SQVTM and CDR2 ANQGSEA come from the germline V gene. The CDR3 consists of 16 residues. This chain's CDR3 is CEREEDRSEGDYGYTF. The CDR3 nucleotides are TGCGAGCGAGAGGAAGACAGGTCCGAGGGGGACTATGGCTACACCTTC.

This clone was picked up one time. The chain joins TRBV2 to TRBJ2-3; maybe TRBD2 (5 bases). The CDR3 length is 14 residues. Trimming pared 5 bases from V and 6 bases from J, leaving 15 bases between. Germline-derived CDR1 and CDR2 are SNHLY and FYNNEI. The CDR3 here is CASSTEAVGDTQYF. The CDR3 DNA reads TGTGCCAGCAGTACGGAAGCGGTAGGTGATACGCAGTATTTT.

This chain connects TRBV19 to TRBJ2-3, with 12 positions matching TRBD2. Germline V gene data show CDR1 as LNHDA and CDR2 as SQIVND (reference sequence). V dropped 3 bases and J dropped 2; count of bases not matched to a gene: 3. The CDR3 is 16 amino acids. CDR3 sequence reads: CASSIRLAGATDTQYF. The CDR3 nucleotides are TGTGCCAGTAGTATCCGACTAGCGGGGGCCACAGATACGCAGTATTTT.